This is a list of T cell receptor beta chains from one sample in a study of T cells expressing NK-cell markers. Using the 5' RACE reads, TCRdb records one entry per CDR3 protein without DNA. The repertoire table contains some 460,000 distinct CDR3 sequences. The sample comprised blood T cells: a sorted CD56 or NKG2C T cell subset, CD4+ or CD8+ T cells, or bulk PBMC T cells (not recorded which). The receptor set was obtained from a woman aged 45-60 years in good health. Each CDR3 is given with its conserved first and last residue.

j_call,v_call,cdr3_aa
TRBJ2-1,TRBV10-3,CAISGNLGYEQFF
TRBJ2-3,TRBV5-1,CASSLALGPSTDTQYF
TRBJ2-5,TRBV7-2,CASSLAAGVGIGETQYF
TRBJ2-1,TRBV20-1,CSARALISGRGYNEQFF
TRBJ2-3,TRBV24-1,CATSDLSIRSTDTQYF
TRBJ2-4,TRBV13,CASSFIGTNIQYF
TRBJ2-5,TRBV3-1,CASSQDSVQQETQYF
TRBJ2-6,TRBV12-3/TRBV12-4,CASSSITGTASGANVLTF
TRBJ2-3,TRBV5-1,CASSLLSLNFGTDTQYF
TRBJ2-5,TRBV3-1,CASRSQGLQETQYF
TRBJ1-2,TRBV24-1,CATSSTGANYGYTF
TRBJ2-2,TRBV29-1,CVTTGPTGELFF
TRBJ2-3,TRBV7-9,CASSLILGAITDTQYF
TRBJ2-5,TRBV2,CASTLGQGRFETQYF
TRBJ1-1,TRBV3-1,CASSQDRFSGASGASEAFF
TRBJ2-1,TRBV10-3,CAITSSGDNEQFF